Each of the 30 T cell receptor beta chains below was sequenced from the same sample in a study of identifying expanded T cells in peripheral blood. Using immunoSEQ multiplex PCR, the repertoire was profiled, and TCRdb retains in-frame clones only, with some absent. The sample carries 65,000 to 95,000 clones, about four fifths recorded once. The source material was blood. The receptors come from a person aged 18-69 years in good health.

V usage is TRBV6-1 and J usage is TRBJ2-7; D not resolved. The CDR3 is made up of 14 amino acids. Germline-derived CDR1 and CDR2 are MNHNS and SASEGT. V was trimmed by 6 bases and J by 0 bases, leaving 12 bases between them. In nucleotides, the CDR3 is TGTGCCAGCAGGCCGCACGGCCCCTCCTACGAGCAGTACTTC. Its protein product is CASRPHGPSYEQYF.

This chain connects TRBV7-2 to TRBJ1-2; 8 bases align to TRBD1. CDR3 length: 16 residues. CDR1 is SGHTA, CDR2 FQGNSA, per germline. Losses at the gene ends were 5 bases for V and 8 bases for J; bases not matched to a gene: 16. CDR3 loop: CASSPGQGRRYGGYTF. CDR3 DNA: TGTGCCAGCAGCCCTGGACAGGGAAGGAGGTATGGCGGCTACACCTTC.

This clone was picked up a small number of times. The genes are TRBV28 and TRBJ1-5; D might be TRBD1 (5 bases). Germline lookup yields CDR1 MDHEN and CDR2 SYDVKM. The V gene lost 7 bases and the J gene lost 3 bases, with 28 bases spanning the gap. The CDR3 is 19 residues long. The CDR3 DNA reads TGTGCCAGCACCTGGGGGAACTGGAGGGTTATTGGGAACAATCAGCCCCAGCATTTT. It codes for CASTWGNWRVIGNNQPQHF.

The gene calls are TRBV6-4 and TRBJ1-5; no definite D call. Germline CDR1 and CDR2: MRHNA and SNTAGT. V was shortened by 3 bases and J by 5 bases, with 2 bases between the two germline ends. CDR3 length equals 11 residues. The CDR3 region is CASSEDQPQHF. The CDR3 DNA reads as TGTGCCAGCAGTGAGGATCAGCCCCAGCATTTT.

The gene calls are TRBV5-6 and TRBJ2-3, with 7 bases matching TRBD2. This CDR3 region has 16 residues. CDR1 and CDR2 from the germline V gene are SGHDT and YYEEEE. Trimming removed 0 bases from V and 2 bases from J; junction bases left unmatched: 6. The CDR3 is CASSLEVGGPTDTQYF. The CDR3 nucleotides are TGTGCCAGCAGCTTGGAGGTGGGAGGGCCCACAGATACGCAGTATTTT. Full variable domain (outside the CDR3, taken from reference TRBV5-6 and TRBJ2-3): DAGVTQSPTHLIKTRGQQVTLRCSPKSGHDTVSWYQQALGQGPQFIFQYYEEEERQRGNFPDRFSGHQFPNYSSELNVNALLLGDSALYLCASSLEVGGPTDTQYFGPGTRLTVL.

This clone was seen a few times. The chain couples TRBV28 to TRBJ2-2; 8 bases are shared with TRBD1. Germline assignment: CDR1 MDHEN and CDR2 SYDVKM. V lost 11 bases and J lost 0; bases outside the gene matches: 8. The length of the CDR3 is 15 residues. CDR3 protein: CAHGTGYANTGELFF. CDR3 bases: TGTGCCCACGGGACAGGATACGCGAACACCGGGGAGCTGTTTTTT.

The chain joins TRBV4-3 to TRBJ2-7; 7 bases are a match to TRBD1. Germline CDR1 LGHNA, CDR2 YSLEER. The J segment lost 3 bases and the V segment lost 0 bases, leaving 14 bases of the junction unmatched. The CDR3 covers 18 residues. This CDR3 is CASSQERLQGGGNYEQYF. The DNA for the CDR3 is TGCGCCAGCAGCCAAGAGCGGCTTCAAGGGGGCGGAAACTACGAGCAGTACTTC.

This clone was seen more than once but under ten times. The chain carries TRBV5-1 and TRBJ1-3; D unclear. Looked up from germline, CDR1 is SGHRS and CDR2 is YFSETQ. This CDR3 has 14 amino acids. Trimming cost V 5 bases and J 0 bases, with 9 bases left between them. The CDR3 here is CASRTDGSGNTIYF. The DNA for the CDR3 is TGCGCCAGCAGGACGGACGGCTCTGGAAACACCATATATTTT. Filled out from reference TRBV5-1 and TRBJ1-3, the complete variable domain reads KAGVTQTPRYLIKTRGQQVTLSCSPISGHRSVSWYQQTPGQGLQFLFEYFSETQRNKGNFPGRFSGRQFSNSRSEMNVSTLELGDSALYLCASRTDGSGNTIYFGEGSWLTVV.

The gene calls are TRBV4-2 and TRBJ1-2; TRBD1 might be the D (6 bases). Looked up from germline, CDR1 is LGHNA and CDR2 is YNFKEQ. V shed 0 bases and J shed 2 bases, with 13 bases lying between them. This CDR3 spans 16 amino acids. The CDR3 DNA sequence: TGTGCCAGCAGCCAAGAACAGGGAGGGGCAAACTATGGCTACACCTTC. It encodes CASSQEQGGANYGYTF.

The V and J genes are TRBV28 and TRBJ1-5; no firm D call. Per germline, CDR1 MDHEN and CDR2 SYDVKM. V was shortened by 2 bases and J by 1 base, with 18 bases between the two germline ends. The CDR3 is 18 amino acids. The CDR3 nucleotides read TGTGCCAGCAGTTTAATTATCTCGGGCGGTTGGAGCAATCAGCCCCAGCATTTT. Amino acid sequence: CASSLIISGGWSNQPQHF.

There are many counts of this clone. The chain couples TRBV6-5 to TRBJ2-7; the match to TRBD2 covers 7 bases. The CDR3 has 15 residues. The J segment lost 3 bases and the V segment lost 5 bases, leaving 10 bases of the junction unmatched. Germline loops: CDR1 MNHEY, CDR2 SVGAGI. The DNA for the CDR3 is TGTGCCAGCAGTCCCGATGGCGGGAGAATCTACGAGCAGTACTTC. Translating gives CASSPDGGRIYEQYF.

J is TRBJ2-7 and V is TRBV28, with 8 bases aligning to TRBD2. Germline-derived CDR1 and CDR2 are MDHEN and SYDVKM. Trimming removed 8 bases from V and 5 bases from J; junction bases left unmatched: 11. CDR3 length: 14 amino acids. The CDR3 protein is CASGRSGSGDEQYF. The CDR3 coding sequence is TGTGCCAGCGGTCGGAGCGGGAGTGGGGACGAGCAGTACTTC.

The chain carries TRBV4-2 and TRBJ2-5, with 9 bases identical to TRBD1. This CDR3 contains 16 residues. CDR1 is LGHNA and CDR2 is YNFKEQ in the germline V gene. Trimming removed 4 bases from V and 2 bases from J; junction bases left unmatched: 8. CDR3 protein: CASSRTGGSTQETQYF. The CDR3 DNA follows: TGTGCCAGCAGCCGCACAGGGGGCTCCACGCAAGAGACCCAGTACTTC.

This chain joins TRBV9 and TRBJ2-7; D is possibly TRBD2 (5 bases). The CDR3 is 14 amino acids. Per the germline V gene, CDR1 is SGDLS and CDR2 is YYNGEE. Trimming left V 0 bases short and J 2 bases short, with 9 bases between. The CDR3 protein is CASSVDHGTYEQYF. CDR3 DNA: TGTGCCAGCAGCGTAGACCACGGGACCTACGAGCAGTACTTC.

The chain has TRBV11-2 and TRBJ1-2; no firm D call. V lost 1 base to trimming and J lost 3 bases, with 9 bases between them. Germline-derived CDR1 and CDR2 are SGHAT and FQNNGV. The CDR3 runs to 14 residues. CDR3 DNA: TGTGCCAGCAGCTTAGCTGGGGTGGACTATGGCTACACCTTC. It is translated as CASSLAGVDYGYTF.

This chain uses TRBV30 with TRBJ1-2; D unclear. CDR3 length: 12 residues. The ends were cut back, 1 base at V and 4 bases at J, with 7 bases in the middle. Germline V gene sequence: CDR1 GTSNPN, CDR2 SVGIG (reference sequence). For the CDR3, the DNA is TGTGCCTGGAGTGGGGGTACCTATGGCTACACCTTC. Protein sequence: CAWSGGTYGYTF.

The rearrangement uses TRBV27 and TRBJ2-7; D is perhaps TRBD1 (5 bases). Germline CDR1 is MNHEY and CDR2 is SMNVEV (reference sequence). The CDR3 is 14 residues long. V was trimmed by 2 bases and J by 0 bases, leaving 8 bases between them. The CDR3 coding sequence is TGTGCCAGCAGTTTACACAGGAACTCCTACGAGCAGTACTTC. This sequence encodes CASSLHRNSYEQYF.

The chain combines TRBV10-3 with TRBJ1-2; D might be TRBD1 (5 bases). The CDR3 length is 14 residues. Deletions cut 3 bases from V and 2 bases from J, with 10 bases between. Germline CDR1 reads ENHRY; CDR2 reads SYGVKD. The CDR3 here is CAISDPRQNYGYTF. The CDR3 DNA is TGTGCCATCAGTGACCCCAGACAGAACTATGGCTACACCTTC.

The rearrangement joins TRBV5-1 to TRBJ2-1, with D uncertain. With 2 bases removed from V and 9 bases from J, the gap between germline ends came to 12 bases. The CDR3 sequence is 13 residues long. The V gene's germline CDR1 is SGHRS and CDR2 YFSETQ. CDR3 region: CASSLLDVGEQFF. CDR3 DNA: TGCGCCAGCAGCTTATTGGACGTAGGTGAGCAGTTCTTC. The full variable domain, in which reference TRBV5-1 and TRBJ2-1 provide the parts outside the CDR3, is KAGVTQTPRYLIKTRGQQVTLSCSPISGHRSVSWYQQTPGQGLQFLFEYFSETQRNKGNFPGRFSGRQFSNSRSEMNVSTLELGDSALYLCASSLLDVGEQFFGPGTRLTVL.

V is TRBV10-3 and J is TRBJ1-5, with D possibly TRBD1 on 6 matching bases. The germline gives CDR1 ENHRY, CDR2 SYGVKD. V lost 4 bases, J lost 3 bases, and 13 bases lay in between. The CDR3 runs to 15 residues. In nucleotides, the CDR3 is TGTGCCATCAGTGCGGACCGGGACACCAATCAGCCCCAGCATTTT. This gives the protein CAISADRDTNQPQHF.

The J gene is TRBJ1-2, the V gene TRBV30; 9 positions match TRBD1. This CDR3 comprises 13 residues. In germline, CDR1 is GTSNPN, CDR2 SVGIG (reference sequence). V was pared by 4 bases and J by 8 bases, with 8 bases of the junction left unmatched. CDR3 protein: CAWMPGQGGGYTF. The CDR3, as DNA: TGTGCCTGGATGCCGGGACAGGGAGGCGGCTACACCTTC.

This clone was seen repeatedly, ten times or more. The chain combines TRBV4-1 with TRBJ2-7; no clear D gene. The CDR3 has 14 amino acids. The ends were cut back, 5 bases at V and 1 base at J, with 12 bases in the middle. Germline V gene data show CDR1 as MGHRA and CDR2 as YSYEKL. As DNA, the CDR3 is TGCGCCAGCAGCTTTCGACTTCTTTCCTACGAGCAGTACTTC. This sequence encodes CASSFRLLSYEQYF.

The genes are TRBV18 and TRBJ1-1, with unresolved D. This CDR3 is built from 14 residues. The germline gives CDR1 KGHSH, CDR2 LQKENI. V was shortened by 5 bases and J by 1 base, with 11 bases between the two germline ends. The CDR3 nucleotides are TGTGCCAGCTCAACCCAGAGTCAGAACACTGAAGCTTTCTTT. Translating it yields CASSTQSQNTEAFF.

The rearrangement joins TRBV9 to TRBJ2-3; no clear D gene. V was cut by 4 bases and J by 1 base, with 13 bases left in between. Germline CDR1 reads SGDLS; CDR2 reads YYNGEE. This CDR3 region has 15 residues. Written as DNA, the CDR3 is TGTGCCAGCAGCACAAATGGGCAGGGCACAGATACGCAGTATTTT. Amino acids: CASSTNGQGTDTQYF.

The table lists this clone with a few counts. Other DNA sequences of this sample code for an identical CDR3. The V gene is TRBV14, the J gene TRBJ2-7; no firm D call. Germline-derived CDR1 and CDR2 are SGHDN and FVKESK. The V and J ends lost 0 bases and 2 bases respectively, with 11 bases between them. The CDR3 is made up of 15 amino acids. CDR3 loop: CASSQDEALPYEQYF. Here the CDR3 DNA reads TGTGCCAGCAGCCAAGATGAAGCGCTCCCCTACGAGCAGTACTTC. The complete variable domain, with remaining parts taken from reference TRBV14 and TRBJ2-7, reads EAGVTQFPSHSVIEKGQTVTLRCDPISGHDNLYWYRRVMGKEIKFLLHFVKESKQDESGMPNNRFLAERTGGTYSTLKVQPAELEDSGVYFCASSQDEALPYEQYFGPGTRLTVT.

V is TRBV5-1 and J is TRBJ2-2; 8 nucleotides line up with TRBD2. The V segment lost 1 base and the J segment 4 bases; nucleotides outside the gene matches: 3. The CDR3 totals 15 residues. The germline V gene has CDR1 SGHRS and CDR2 YFSETQ. CDR3: CASSLSGGVTGELFF. CDR3 DNA: TGCGCCAGCAGCTTGAGCGGGGGCGTCACCGGGGAGCTGTTTTTT.

The chain has TRBV18 and TRBJ2-1; D is unclear. V was trimmed by 7 bases and J by 5 bases, leaving 12 bases between them. The germline V gene encodes CDR1 KGHSH and CDR2 LQKENI. The CDR3 is 13 residues long. CDR3 amino acids: CASFIIRDNEQFF. In nucleotides, the CDR3 is TGTGCCAGCTTTATCATAAGGGACAATGAGCAGTTCTTC.

The rearrangement joins TRBV7-9 to TRBJ2-2; D gene uncertain. The CDR3 has 17 amino acids. V shed 1 base and J shed 0 bases, with 12 bases lying between them. Germline V gene data show CDR1 as SEHNR and CDR2 as FQNEAQ (reference sequence). CDR3 protein: CASSLGSIRANTGELFF. CDR3 DNA sequence: TGTGCCAGCAGCTTAGGGTCTATCCGCGCGAACACCGGGGAGCTGTTTTTT.

The chain recombines TRBV5-4 with TRBJ2-1; D is unclear. The CDR3 length is 16 residues. Germline lookup yields CDR1 SGHNT and CDR2 YYREEE (reference sequence). Trimming took off 4 bases at V and 0 bases at J, with 14 bases between the two ends. CDR3 sequence (DNA): TGTGCCAGCAGCCTTGTCCCACGAGGCTCCTACAATGAGCAGTTCTTC. Protein sequence: CASSLVPRGSYNEQFF.

In this sample, this clone turned up a few times. V usage is TRBV2 and J usage is TRBJ1-5; tentative D call: TRBD1 (5 bases). The CDR3 has 17 amino acids. Germline lookup yields CDR1 SNHLY and CDR2 FYNNEI. The ends were cut back, 1 base at V and 10 bases at J, with 23 bases in the middle. The CDR3 nucleotides are TGTGCCAGCAGTGAAGGATGGGGCGACAGTGCTGTGGATCCCCAGCATTTT. Amino acid sequence: CASSEGWGDSAVDPQHF.